The next 4 T cell receptor beta chains were all read from a single sample in a study of identical twins. TCRdb re-analysed the 5' RACE reads in MiXCR, keeping a single row per CDR3 protein. Of hundreds of thousands of distinct CDR3 sequences listed, 10% to 15% are singletons. The data also belong to a second study, concerning yellow fever vaccine responses in identical twins.

Sequencing was done on a sample of PBMCs. Receptors were obtained from a woman aged 18-29 years in good health.

The V gene is TRBV2, the J gene TRBJ2-3; TRBD2 might be the D (7 bases). The germline V gene has CDR1 SNHLY and CDR2 FYNNEI. This CDR3 is 11 amino acids long. The V gene lost 8 bases and the J gene lost 6 bases, with 9 bases spanning the gap. CDR3 sequence reads: CASGRGDTQYF. CDR3 bases: TGTGCCAGCGGGAGGGGGGATACGCAGTATTTT.

This clonotype occurred many times. The chain is built from TRBV7-9 and TRBJ2-1; a possible D gene is TRBD2 (6 bases). The germline V gene has CDR1 SEHNR and CDR2 FQNEAQ (reference sequence). This CDR3 comprises 12 residues. Trimming pared 1 base from V and 9 bases from J, leaving 7 bases between. The CDR3 coding sequence is TGTGCCAGCAGCTTAGAGGGAGGTGAGCAGTTCTTC. Translation gives CASSLEGGEQFF.

This clonotype was observed a handful of times. This chain links TRBV5-1 with TRBJ2-7, with 10 bases identical to TRBD2. There are 16 residues in the CDR3. V lost 0 bases, J lost 0 bases, and 3 bases stayed unmatched. Looked up from germline, CDR1 is SGHRS and CDR2 is YFSETQ. The CDR3, as DNA: TGCGCCAGCAGCTTGGAGGCTAGCGGGGGCTCCTACGAGCAGTACTTC. This sequence encodes CASSLEASGGSYEQYF.

The V gene is TRBV2, the J gene TRBJ2-7; possible D gene TRBD1, 5 bases. Trimming removed 0 bases from V and 7 bases from J, with 10 bases in between. The CDR3 has 13 residues. Germline V gene lookup returns CDR1 SNHLY and CDR2 FYNNEI. The CDR3 DNA is TGTGCCAGCAGTGAAGCGGGGCCACCGGAGCAGTACTTC. It encodes CASSEAGPPEQYF.